These 30 T cell receptor beta chains were all obtained from the same sample, sequenced in a study of shared clonotypes between healthy human individuals. Measured with immunoSEQ multiplex PCR; TCRdb has only the in-frame clones, and not every one. The profile covers hundreds of thousands of clones, with 77% appearing a single time and 9.5% to 15% taken by the ten largest. Sequenced sample: PBMCs. These receptors all stem from a woman between 40 and 50 years old in good health. Some clones in this sample may be carry-over from other donors' samples.

The chain combines TRBV28 with TRBJ2-5; D is uncertain. The CDR3 spans 14 residues. Trimming took 1 base from V and 5 from J, leaving 11 bases between them. Per germline, CDR1 MDHEN and CDR2 SYDVKM. DNA for the CDR3: TGTGCCAGCAGTTTATTTAATCCGGCGGAGACCCAGTACTTC. It encodes CASSLFNPAETQYF.

The chain is built from TRBV6-1 and TRBJ2-7; weak D call: TRBD2 (6 bases). In germline, CDR1 is MNHNS, CDR2 SASEGT. The CDR3 extends over 15 amino acids. V was pared by 1 base and J by 2 bases, with 12 bases between. The CDR3, as DNA: TGTGCCAGCAGTGAAGATGTGGGCGGGACCTACGAGCAGTACTTC. As protein: CASSEDVGGTYEQYF.

The gene calls are TRBV7-8 and TRBJ1-4, with a possible D match to TRBD1 (5 bases). Looked up from germline, CDR1 is SGHVS and CDR2 is FQNEAQ. Trimming removed 7 bases at V and 10 bases at J, with 10 bases between. The CDR3 runs 11 residues. The CDR3 here is CASTLGGKLFF. The CDR3 nucleotides are TGTGCCAGCACCCTCGGGGGAAAACTGTTTTTT.

The chain carries TRBV6-1 and TRBJ1-2; tentative D call: TRBD1 (5 bases). Per germline, CDR1 MNHNS and CDR2 SASEGT. V was clipped by 5 bases and J by 8 bases, with 21 bases between them. The CDR3 loop spans 15 amino acids. CDR3 amino acids: CASSPSRGSTSGYTF. DNA for the CDR3: TGTGCCAGCAGTCCTTCCCGGGGGTCCACCTCCGGCTACACCTTC.

This clone came up once. This may arise from a read error, as a much more abundant clone is one base away. Other DNA sequences in this specimen translate into the identical CDR3. The rearrangement joins TRBV5-1 to TRBJ2-1; 7 bases align to TRBD2. This CDR3 spans 17 amino acids. Germline CDR1 SGHRS, CDR2 YFSETQ. CDR3 coding DNA: TGTGCCAGCAGCTTGGCTCCGGGAGGCCCCTCGAACAATGAGCAGTTCTTC. Its translation: CASSLAPGGPSNNEQFF.

This chain links TRBV7-2 with TRBJ2-3; the D gene is possibly TRBD2 (6 bases). Germline CDR1 is SGHTA and CDR2 is FQGNSA. V was pared by 0 bases and J by 2 bases, with 9 bases between. There are 15 residues in the CDR3. The CDR3 loop is CASSLAPGDTDTQYF. CDR3 DNA sequence: TGTGCCAGCAGCTTAGCGCCGGGAGACACAGATACGCAGTATTTT.

The chain couples TRBV4-2 to TRBJ2-5; D is unclear. TRBJ2-7 matches the DNA end more closely, so the J call is doubtful. Germline loops: CDR1 LGHNA, CDR2 YNFKEQ. The CDR3 length is 13 residues. This CDR3 reads CASSLSQAHEQYF. The CDR3, as DNA: TGTGCCAGCAGCTTGAGCCAAGCGCACGAGCAGTACTTC.

The chain employs TRBV29-1 and TRBJ2-7, with a possible D match to TRBD1 (5 bases). Per germline, CDR1 SQVTM and CDR2 ANQGSEA. With 5 bases removed from V and 6 bases from J, the gap between germline ends came to 14 bases. The CDR3 spans 12 residues. CDR3 sequence (DNA): TGCAGCGTTTTCCAGGGTAATGCCGAGCAGTACTTC. Encoded protein: CSVFQGNAEQYF.

This clone was counted once. The chain links TRBV30 to TRBJ2-2; maybe TRBD1 (6 bases). The CDR3 contains 12 residues. The V end lost 8 bases, the J end lost 8 bases, and 15 bases lay between the germline ends. CDR1 and CDR2 (germline): GTSNPN, SVGIG (reference sequence). CDR3 amino acids: CAGGQLGGELFF. As DNA, the CDR3 is TGTGCCGGAGGACAGTTAGGGGGGGAGCTGTTTTTT. The full variable domain, completed using reference TRBV30 and TRBJ2-2, is SQTIHQWPATLVQPVGSPLSLECTVEGTSNPNLYWYRQAAGRGLQLLFYSVGIGQISSEVPQNLSASRPQDRQFILSSKKLLLSDSGFYLCAGGQLGGELFFGEGSRLTVL.

This clone was counted at least ten times. This rearrangement joins TRBV6-4 to TRBJ2-3; tentatively, D is TRBD1 or TRBD2 (5 bases each). Trimming took 6 bases from V and 6 from J, leaving 16 bases between them. The CDR3 sequence is 14 residues long. Germline CDR1 is MRHNA and CDR2 is SNTAGT. CDR3 nucleotide sequence: TGTGCCAGCAGCCGGGACGAGGGGTCGGATACGCAGTATTTT. Its protein product is CASSRDEGSDTQYF.

As for this clone: A much bigger clone sits one base away, suggesting this may be a read error. The rearrangement joins TRBV13 to TRBJ1-1; 7 nucleotides align to TRBD1. The CDR3 loop spans 14 amino acids. Per germline, CDR1 PRHDT and CDR2 FYEKMQ (reference sequence). V gave up 7 bases and J gave up 6 bases; unmatched junction bases: 11. The CDR3: CASTPGGRGAEAFF. In DNA, the CDR3 is TGTGCCAGCACCCCAGGGGGGCGTGGCGCTGAAGCTTTCTTT.

This chain uses TRBV2 with TRBJ1-5; the match to TRBD1 covers 10 bases. There are 14 residues in the CDR3. Germline trimming cut 7 bases from V and 6 bases from J; bases unmatched to any gene: 6. CDR1 is SNHLY and CDR2 is FYNNEI in the germline V gene. The CDR3 DNA reads as TGTGCCAGCACGGGACAGGGGTTTAGTCAGCCCCAGCATTTT. Encoded protein: CASTGQGFSQPQHF. The variable domain in full, completed from reference TRBV2 and TRBJ1-5, reads EPEVTQTPSHQVTQMGQEVILRCVPISNHLYFYWYRQILGQKVEFLVSFYNNEISEKSEIFDDQFSVERPDGSNFTLKIRSTKLEDSAMYFCASTGQGFSQPQHFGDGTRLSIL.

The CDR3 is CASSQDEQRAYEQYF. CDR3 sequence (DNA): TGTGCCAGCAGCCAAGATGAACAGCGGGCCTACGAGCAGTACTTC. The chain couples TRBV5-4 to TRBJ2-7, with D perhaps matching TRBD2 (6 bases). Germline V gene data show CDR1 as SGHNT and CDR2 as YYREEE (reference sequence). The CDR3 runs to 15 residues. V lost 4 bases, J lost 2 bases, and 16 bases lay in between.

This chain joins TRBV9 and TRBJ2-5; 10 bases match TRBD2. Germline V lookup: CDR1 SGDLS, CDR2 YYNGEE. This CDR3 is built from 17 residues. V shed 0 bases and J 5 bases; nucleotides not matched to a gene: 10. CDR3 in amino acids: CASSVGSSGLASETQYF. Written as DNA, the CDR3 is TGTGCCAGCAGCGTAGGGAGCTCGGGACTAGCGTCGGAGACCCAGTACTTC.

The chain links TRBV5-4 to TRBJ2-5; 12 bases map to TRBD2. V was clipped by 0 bases and J by 4 bases; unmatched bases: 1. The CDR3 is 15 residues long. CDR1 and CDR2 (germline): SGHNT, YYREEE (reference sequence). The CDR3 DNA follows: TGTGCCAGCAGCTTGGGACTAGCGGGAGCAGAGACCCAGTACTTC. This sequence encodes CASSLGLAGAETQYF.

Notes on this clone: This CDR3 is also generated by other DNA sequences in the sample. The chain carries TRBV29-1 and TRBJ1-5; possible D gene TRBD1, 5 bases. The V and J ends lost 4 bases and 7 bases respectively, with 11 bases between them. The CDR3 extends over 12 amino acids. The germline V gene encodes CDR1 SQVTM and CDR2 ANQGSEA. CDR3 bases: TGCAGCGTTGGGTCCGGGGACCAGCCCCAGCATTTT. As protein: CSVGSGDQPQHF.

CDR3 in amino acids: CASSETGTGPYEQYF. The CDR3 nucleotides read TGTGCCAGCAGTGAGACCGGGACAGGGCCCTACGAGCAGTACTTC. V gene TRBV6-1 combines with J gene TRBJ2-7; 9 bases match TRBD1. The CDR3 spans 15 residues. Germline CDR1 reads MNHNS; CDR2 reads SASEGT. Trimming took 3 bases from V and 2 from J; bases not matched to a gene: 5.

Concerning this clone: Other DNA sequences of this sample code for an identical CDR3. V gene TRBV19 combines with J gene TRBJ2-5; no clear D. The CDR3 covers 12 residues. The V gene lost 5 bases and the J gene lost 0 bases, with 4 bases spanning the gap. Germline V gives CDR1 LNHDA, CDR2 SQIVND (reference sequence). Written as DNA, the CDR3 is TGTGCCAGTAGTCGTGACCAAGAGACCCAGTACTTC. It codes for CASSRDQETQYF.

The chain recombines TRBV29-1 with TRBJ2-2; perhaps D is TRBD1 or TRBD2 (5 bases each). This CDR3 has 15 residues. The germline V gene has CDR1 SQVTM and CDR2 ANQGSEA. With 5 bases removed from V and 0 bases from J, the gap between germline ends came to 13 bases. CDR3 in amino acids: CSVHRTGTNTGELFF. The CDR3 DNA reads TGCAGCGTTCACAGGACTGGAACGAACACCGGGGAGCTGTTTTTT.

The CDR3 sequence: CATSRDREIQPQHF. DNA for the CDR3: TGTGCCACCAGTCGGGACAGGGAAATTCAGCCCCAGCATTTT. The chain combines TRBV15 with TRBJ1-5; 9 bases align to TRBD1. CDR3 size: 14 residues. Germline CDR1 is LNHNV and CDR2 is YYDKDF (reference sequence). Losses at the gene ends were 6 bases for V and 6 bases for J; bases not matched to a gene: 6. Together with reference TRBV15 and TRBJ1-5, the CDR3 gives the full variable domain: DAMVIQNPRYQVTQFGKPVTLSCSQTLNHNVMYWYQQKSSQAPKLLFHYYDKDFNNEADTPDNFQSRRPNTSFCFLDIRSPGLGDTAMYLCATSRDREIQPQHFGDGTRLSIL.

This clone has more than one count but fewer than ten. The chain couples TRBV7-3 to TRBJ1-2; tentatively, D is TRBD1 (5 bases). V lost 5 bases to trimming and J lost 2 bases, with 9 bases between them. CDR3 size: 13 residues. In germline, CDR1 is SGHTA, CDR2 FQGTGA. In nucleotides, the CDR3 is TGTGCCAGCAGCATGGGACCGAACTATGGCTACACCTTC. Translating gives CASSMGPNYGYTF. The variable domain in full, with the rest retrieved from reference TRBV7-3 and TRBJ1-2, is GAGVSQTPSNKVTEKGKYVELRCDPISGHTALYWYRQSLGQGPEFLIYFQGTGAADDSGLPNDRFFAVRPEGSVSTLKIQRTERGDSAVYLCASSMGPNYGYTFGSGTRLTVV.

About this clone itself: Within the sample, other DNA sequences also encode this same CDR3. The J gene is TRBJ2-7, the V gene TRBV30; unclear D gene. Germline loops: CDR1 GTSNPN, CDR2 SVGIG (reference sequence). V lost 3 bases and J 0 bases, leaving 6 bases between the germline ends. The CDR3 runs to 12 residues. The CDR3 sequence is CAWSLLSYEQYF. The CDR3 nucleotides are TGTGCCTGGAGCCTCCTCTCCTACGAGCAGTACTTC.

The chain links TRBV4-1 to TRBJ2-7; D is perhaps TRBD1 (5 bases). Germline CDR1 MGHRA, CDR2 YSYEKL. V gave up 6 bases and J gave up 1 base, with 13 bases separating them. CDR3 length: 14 amino acids. The CDR3 nucleotides read TGCGCCAGCAGGGCAGGGTTGGGATCCTACGAGCAGTACTTC. Residues: CASRAGLGSYEQYF.

The V and J genes are TRBV19 and TRBJ2-7; tentative D call: TRBD1 (5 bases). The length of the CDR3 is 11 residues. Germline V CDR1 and CDR2: LNHDA, SQIVND (reference sequence). V dropped 8 bases and J dropped 3 bases, with 8 bases sitting between them. CDR3 in amino acids: CASDQGYEQYF. The CDR3 nucleotides read TGTGCCAGTGACCAGGGCTACGAGCAGTACTTC.

The chain links TRBV5-5 to TRBJ1-3, with D perhaps TRBD1 (5 bases). This CDR3 is 15 amino acids long. Deletions cut 4 bases from V and 4 bases from J, with 15 bases between. Germline loops: CDR1 SGHKS, CDR2 YYEKEE (reference sequence). The chain's CDR3 is CASSLRGVEGNTIYF. CDR3 sequence (DNA): TGTGCCAGCAGCCTGCGGGGGGTGGAAGGAAACACCATATATTTT.

Concerning this clone itself: Given a far larger clone just one base away, this is likely a sequencing read error. This rearrangement joins TRBV7-9 to TRBJ2-5; D gene uncertain. The CDR3 is 15 amino acids. Germline-derived CDR1 and CDR2 are SEHNR and FQNEAQ (reference sequence). The CDR3 DNA reads as TGTGCCAGCAGCCAACAAAGGGAATACCAAGGGACCCAGTACTTC. Translation: CASSQQREYQGTQYF.

Regarding this clone: Only one base separates this from a far larger clonotype, so it likely reflects a read error. The chain employs TRBV10-3 and TRBJ1-5; D might be TRBD1 (6 bases). This CDR3 spans 13 amino acids. Germline lookup yields CDR1 ENHRY and CDR2 SYGVKD. The chain's CDR3 is CAISRDNNQSQHF. Written as DNA, the CDR3 is TGTGCCATCAGCCGGGACAACAATCAGTCCCAGCATTTT.

This sequence joins TRBV6-1 and TRBJ2-3; 8 bases map to TRBD1. The CDR3 length is 16 residues. Per germline, CDR1 MNHNS and CDR2 SASEGT. J was trimmed by 1 base and V by 2 bases; bases with no gene match: 5. The CDR3: CASSEQGAVGTDTQYF. The CDR3 DNA reads TGTGCCAGCAGTGAACAGGGGGCGGTGGGCACAGATACGCAGTATTTT.

Of note for this clone: A single base is all that separates this from a far larger clone, so a read error is likely. The rearrangement joins TRBV7-9 to TRBJ1-4; D might be TRBD1 (5 bases). The V and J ends lost 3 bases and 8 bases respectively, with 10 bases between them. CDR1 is SEHNR and CDR2 is FQNEAQ in the germline V gene (reference sequence). The CDR3 is 13 amino acids. In DNA, the CDR3 is TGTGCCAGCAGCTTTGGGGGTGAGGAAAAACTGTTTTTT. It translates to CASSFGGEEKLFF. Full variable domain (remainder filled in from reference TRBV7-9 and TRBJ1-4): DTGVSQNPRHKITKRGQNVTFRCDPISEHNRLYWYRQTLGQGPEFLTYFQNEAQLEKSRLLSDRFSAERPKGSFSTLEIQRTEQGDSAMYLCASSFGGEEKLFFGSGTQLSVL.

This chain links TRBV6-1 with TRBJ1-4, with D tentatively TRBD1 (5 bases). Germline-derived CDR1 and CDR2 are MNHNS and SASEGT. V was shortened by 1 base and J by 7 bases, with 13 bases between the two germline ends. The CDR3 totals 15 residues. CDR3 sequence (DNA): TGTGCCAGCAGTGAAGGGGGGAGGAGGGTTGAAAAACTGTTTTTT. The encoded protein is CASSEGGRRVEKLFF.